This TCR beta chain comes out of a study of blood T cell repertoires in COVID-19. The wider study: Collection of acute and convalescent COVID-19 samples took place in the United States, Italy and Spain. The cDNA or gDNA used as material had been derived from T cells, B-cell-depleted T cells, or PBMCs.

As processed by the authors: Amplified reference gene primers provided the basis for estimating nucleated cell counts. Assay used: immunoSEQ multiplex PCR; TCRdb lists only in-frame clones, some missing. The V and J calls and clone size come from that table; D and trimming were worked out from the DNA. The sample gives some 70,000 clones, just under 80% of which show up once; approximately 6% is in the top ten. CDR1 and CDR2 (germline): SGHTA, FQGNSA. V was clipped by 5 bases and J by 7 bases; unmatched bases: 5. The CDR3 covers 13 residues. This receptor was identified in a woman aged 60-75 years with acute or convalescent COVID-19. Material for sequencing was peripheral blood. The chain recombines TRBV7-2 with TRBJ2-7; 10 nucleotides line up with TRBD2. CDR3 amino acids: CASSPRTSGEQYF. In DNA, the CDR3 is TGTGCCAGCAGCCCTCGGACTAGCGGAGAGCAGTACTTC.